Presented here are 2 T cell receptor beta chains from one specimen sequenced in a study of blood T cell repertoires in COVID-19. This table comes from immunoSEQ multiplex PCR, and its TCRdb copy is limited to in-frame clones, with some not included. The sample carries some 170,000 clones, about 91% recorded once. Sequencing input: peripheral blood. These receptors were obtained from a woman between 55 and 75 years old who had recovered from COVID-19.

V usage is TRBV7-2 and J usage is TRBJ2-5, with a possible D match to TRBD1 (5 bases). V was trimmed by 4 bases and J by 9 bases, leaving 12 bases between them. The germline V gene encodes CDR1 SGHTA and CDR2 FQGNSA. The length of the CDR3 is 12 residues. The CDR3 DNA follows: TGTGCCAGCAGCTCTCGCCAAGGGGCCCAGTACTTC. Amino acids: CASSSRQGAQYF. Full variable domain (missing parts from reference TRBV7-2 and TRBJ2-5): GAGVSQSPSNKVTEKGKDVELRCDPISGHTALYWYRQSLGQGLEFLIYFQGNSAPDKSGLPSDRFSAERTGGSVSTLTIQRTQQEDSAVYLCASSSRQGAQYFGPGTRLLVL.

This clone appeared once. Compared with germline, one end of the junction differs, possibly owing to a read error. V usage is TRBV7-7 and J usage is TRBJ2-5; D is possibly TRBD1 (6 bases). This CDR3 is built from 15 residues. The germline CDR1 and CDR2 sequences are SSHAT and FNYEAQ (reference sequence). DNA of the CDR3: TGTGCTAGCAGCTCCCCGTCGCAGGGGCAAGAGACCCAGTACTTC. This gives the protein CASSSPSQGQETQYF.